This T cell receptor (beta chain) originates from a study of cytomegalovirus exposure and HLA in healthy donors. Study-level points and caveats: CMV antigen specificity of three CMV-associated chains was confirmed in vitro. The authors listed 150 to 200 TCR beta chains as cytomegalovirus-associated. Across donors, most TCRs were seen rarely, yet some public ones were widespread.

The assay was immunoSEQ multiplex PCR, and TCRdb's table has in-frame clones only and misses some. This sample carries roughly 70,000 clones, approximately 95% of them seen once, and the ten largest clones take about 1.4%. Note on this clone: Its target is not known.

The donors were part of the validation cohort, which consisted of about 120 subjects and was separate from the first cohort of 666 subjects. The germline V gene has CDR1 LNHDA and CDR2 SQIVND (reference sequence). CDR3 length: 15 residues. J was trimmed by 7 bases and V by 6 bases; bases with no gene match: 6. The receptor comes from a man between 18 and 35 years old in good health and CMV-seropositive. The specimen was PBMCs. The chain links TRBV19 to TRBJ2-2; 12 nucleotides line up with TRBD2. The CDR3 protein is CASRTSGSIVGELFF. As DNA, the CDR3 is TGTGCCAGTAGGACTAGCGGGAGTATCGTCGGGGAGCTGTTTTTT.